One and the same sample provided the 15 T cell receptor beta chains below, sequenced in a study of blood T cell repertoires in COVID-19. Only in-frame clones appear in the TCRdb table, and some are missing; sequencing was by immunoSEQ multiplex PCR. The sample has roughly 87,000 clones; roughly 83% are singletons. What was sequenced was peripheral blood. These receptors all come from a woman aged 55-69 years with acute or convalescent COVID-19.

The chain joins TRBV5-6 to TRBJ2-5, with 7 bases fitting TRBD1. Germline-derived CDR1 and CDR2 are SGHDT and YYEEEE. This CDR3 is 14 amino acids long. The V gene end was trimmed by 4 bases and the J gene end by 2 bases; junction bases not matched to a gene: 5. The DNA of the CDR3 is TGTGCCAGCAGCATCCCGGGACAGCAAGAGACCCAGTACTTC. Protein: CASSIPGQQETQYF.

CDR3 DNA: TGTGCCAGCAGGACAGGGGCGAGGGGCTACACCTTC. It yields the protein CASRTGARGYTF. The rearrangement joins TRBV6-5 to TRBJ1-2, with TRBD1 matching 8 bases. In germline, CDR1 is MNHEY, CDR2 SVGAGI. Trimming removed 6 bases from V and 8 bases from J; junction bases left unmatched: 5. The CDR3 is 12 residues long.

V and J are TRBV7-8 and TRBJ1-2, with D possibly matching TRBD1 (5 bases). The germline V and J ends were trimmed by 4 bases and 7 bases, with 16 bases remaining between them. This CDR3 region has 14 residues. Germline values: CDR1 SGHVS, CDR2 FQNEAQ. The CDR3 DNA reads as TGTGCCAGCAGCTCGAATTGGGGGGGTGGTGGCTACACCTTC. Its protein product is CASSSNWGGGGYTF.

The chain employs TRBV6-5 and TRBJ2-7, with 10 bases aligning to TRBD1. Germline V gene data show CDR1 as MNHEY and CDR2 as SVGAGI. Trimming took 0 bases from V and 4 from J; bases not matched to a gene: 6. The CDR3 is 16 residues long. The CDR3 bases are TGTGCCAGCAGTTACTCCGCCGGGACAGGGGTGTACGAGCAGTACTTC. Translating gives CASSYSAGTGVYEQYF.

This chain joins TRBV11-2 and TRBJ2-1, with D possibly being TRBD1 (6 bases). The CDR3 has 14 amino acids. Trimming shortened V by 1 base and J by 8 bases, and 12 bases separated the two germline ends. The germline gives CDR1 SGHAT, CDR2 FQNNGV. CDR3 DNA sequence: TGTGCCAGCAGCTTAGTCAGGGGTAAGGATGAGCAGTTCTTC. Translated, it gives CASSLVRGKDEQFF.

V and J are TRBV28 and TRBJ1-1; D remains unclear. This CDR3 is built from 13 residues. Germline V gene sequence: CDR1 MDHEN, CDR2 SYDVKM. V lost 2 bases and J lost 5, with 9 bases in between. CDR3 DNA: TGTGCCAGCAGTTTAGGGCACATAACTGAAGCTTTCTTT. Translation gives CASSLGHITEAFF.

The chain employs TRBV5-1 and TRBJ2-2; 8 nucleotides line up with TRBD1. Germline lookup yields CDR1 SGHRS and CDR2 YFSETQ. The length of the CDR3 is 15 residues. J gave up 2 bases and V 4 bases, and 4 bases lay outside the gene matches. The CDR3 sequence: CASSASGGNTGELFF. CDR3 DNA sequence: TGCGCCAGCAGCGCCTCAGGGGGCAACACCGGGGAGCTGTTTTTT.

The chain recombines TRBV21-1 with TRBJ1-6; the DNA was not compared with TRBD1, the D call given in the table. TRBV21-1 is labeled a pseudogene. The CDR3 has 17 residues. The CDR3 DNA is TGTGCCAGCAGCAAACGGACAGGGATCAGGCATAATTCACCCCTCCACTTT. Encoded protein: CASSKRTGIRHNSPLHF.

The V and J genes are TRBV18 and TRBJ2-5; the match to TRBD1 covers 7 bases. The CDR3 has 15 amino acids. With 4 bases clipped from V and 2 bases from J, the junction kept 7 bases outside the gene matches. Germline lookup yields CDR1 KGHSH and CDR2 LQKENI. CDR3 sequence: CASSLILTGQETQYF. As DNA, the CDR3 is TGTGCCAGCTCACTAATACTGACAGGGCAAGAGACCCAGTACTTC.

The chain has TRBV5-4 and TRBJ1-2; D gene ambiguous. The CDR3 contains 13 residues. The V gene's germline CDR1 is SGHNT and CDR2 YYREEE (reference sequence). V gave up 1 base and J gave up 8 bases, with 12 bases separating them. The chain's CDR3 is CASSLPRREGYTF. In nucleotides, the CDR3 is TGTGCCAGCAGCTTGCCCAGGAGGGAAGGCTACACCTTC.

This chain joins TRBV7-8 and TRBJ2-1, with 7 bases matching TRBD2. Germline CDR1 and CDR2: SGHVS and FQNEAQ. V lost 6 bases and J lost 6; bases outside the gene matches: 11. The CDR3 is made up of 15 amino acids. This CDR3 reads CASSRRLADSNEQFF. As DNA, the CDR3 is TGTGCCAGCAGTCGTAGGCTAGCGGACTCCAATGAGCAGTTCTTC.

CDR3 protein: CAWSSAGVGYTF. CDR3 sequence (DNA): TGTGCCTGGAGTTCGGCAGGGGTTGGCTACACCTTC. J is TRBJ1-2 and V is TRBV30, with TRBD1 as a possible D gene (6 bases). Germline assignment: CDR1 GTSNPN and CDR2 SVGIG (reference sequence). V was clipped by 2 bases and J by 7 bases, with 11 bases between them. The CDR3 is 12 residues long.

This clone was detected only a few times. CDR3 coding DNA: TGTGCCAGCAGCTCGGGGACAACACTGTCCTACGAGCAGTACTTC. This codes for CASSSGTTLSYEQYF. The genes are TRBV5-4 and TRBJ2-7; D possibly corresponds to TRBD1 (6 bases). The CDR3 runs to 15 residues. The germline CDR1 and CDR2 sequences are SGHNT and YYREEE (reference sequence). V was pared by 3 bases and J by 1 base, with 14 bases between.

The chain joins TRBV7-2 to TRBJ1-5; D is uncertain. The CDR3 sequence is 15 residues long. The germline V gene encodes CDR1 SGHTA and CDR2 FQGNSA. Deletions cut 7 bases from V and 2 bases from J, with 15 bases between. CDR3 sequence reads: CASMLGGVGNQPQHF. The CDR3 nucleotides are TGTGCCAGCATGCTAGGCGGGGTGGGCAATCAGCCCCAGCATTTT.

The V call is TRBV9, the J call TRBJ1-4, with D possibly TRBD1 on 6 matching bases. Trimming took off 4 bases at V and 8 bases at J, with 18 bases between the two ends. Germline values: CDR1 SGDLS, CDR2 YYNGEE. The CDR3 consists of 15 residues. CDR3 amino acids: CASSLGGGQGEKLFF. As DNA, the CDR3 is TGTGCCAGCAGCTTAGGGGGAGGCCAAGGCGAAAAACTGTTTTTT.